This TCR beta chain was sequenced for a study of blood T cell repertoires in COVID-19. Study information: The samples span acute and convalescent COVID-19 from the United States, Italy and Spain. From T cells, B-cell-depleted T cells, or PBMCs came the material, which was cDNA or gDNA.

The CDR3 length is 16 residues. Germline loops: CDR1 SGHAT, CDR2 FQNNGV. V gave up 1 base and J gave up 2 bases; unmatched junction bases: 3. In the authors' methods: Reference gene primers were amplified, and this amplification served to estimate nucleated cell counts. Libraries were prepared by immunoSEQ multiplex PCR; TCRdb keeps only in-frame clonotypes and omits some of them. V and J calls and clone size come straight from that table; D and trimming were deduced from the DNA. The sample carries about 35,000 clones, about 87% recorded once. J is TRBJ2-5 and V is TRBV11-2; 11 bases match TRBD2. The sequenced sample was peripheral blood. This TCR derives from an elderly man with active COVID-19. CDR3 sequence reads: CASSLARLAGQETQYF. The CDR3 DNA follows: TGTGCCAGCAGCTTAGCTCGACTAGCGGGGCAAGAGACCCAGTACTTC. The variable domain in full, completed from reference TRBV11-2 and TRBJ2-5, reads EAGVAQSPRYKIIEKRQSVAFWCNPISGHATLYWYQQILGQGPKLLIQFQNNGVVDDSQLPKDRFSAERLKGVDSTLKIQPAKLEDSAVYLCASSLARLAGQETQYFGPGTRLLVL.